The 10 T cell receptor beta chains reported below all come from one sample, sequenced in a study of OX40 agonist ivuxolimab in advanced cancers. Generated by immunoSEQ multiplex PCR, the TCRdb table keeps only in-frame clones and is missing some. The data hold tens of thousands of clones, with 75% to 85% observed a single time. The sample consisted of CD4+ or CD8+ T cells sorted from blood, taken in a trial of the OX40 agonist ivuxolimab. The receptors were gathered from an adult with an advanced solid tumor such as melanoma, head and neck, liver or kidney cancer.

The V call is TRBV7-9, the J call TRBJ2-1, with 10 bases that match TRBD2. The CDR3 contains 16 residues. CDR1 is SEHNR, CDR2 FQNEAQ, per germline (reference sequence). The ends lost 5 bases at V and 2 bases at J; junction bases unmatched: 6. CDR3 nucleotides: TGTGCCAGCAGCGAGATAGCGGGAGGACCCTACAATGAGCAGTTCTTC. Translated: CASSEIAGGPYNEQFF.

The rearrangement joins TRBV5-1 to TRBJ2-5; D may be TRBD1 (5 bases). Trimming took 0 bases from V and 2 from J, leaving 11 bases between them. The CDR3 has 15 amino acids. CDR1 and CDR2 from the germline V gene are SGHRS and YFSETQ. The CDR3 DNA reads as TGCGCCAGCAGCTTGGCTGACAGACCACAAGAGACCCAGTACTTC. It codes for CASSLADRPQETQYF.

V and J are TRBV27 and TRBJ1-4; maybe TRBD1 (5 bases). The CDR3 contains 15 residues. V was clipped by 0 bases and J by 3 bases, with 8 bases between them. The V gene's germline CDR1 is MNHEY and CDR2 SMNVEV (reference sequence). CDR3 sequence: CASSLSGRSNEKLFF. In nucleotides, the CDR3 is TGTGCCAGCAGTTTATCGGGACGATCTAATGAAAAACTGTTTTTT.

The chain uses TRBV7-8 and TRBJ1-3, with D possibly TRBD1 on 6 matching bases. This CDR3 comprises 17 residues. Germline CDR1 and CDR2: SGHVS and FQNEAQ. Trimming shortened V by 0 bases and J by 0 bases, and 12 bases separated the two germline ends. The CDR3 is CASSLALQGSSGNTIYF. The DNA of the CDR3 is TGTGCCAGCAGCTTAGCGTTACAGGGTAGCTCTGGAAACACCATATATTTT.

The CDR3 nucleotides read TGTGCCAGCTTCAGGGATTCGAACTATGGCTACACCTTC. Encoded protein: CASFRDSNYGYTF. V and J are TRBV2 and TRBJ1-2, with a weak D call TRBD1 (5 bases). The V gene's germline CDR1 is SNHLY and CDR2 FYNNEI. V lost 8 bases and J lost 2, with 12 bases in between. The CDR3 is 13 amino acids. The full variable domain, with the rest looked up from reference TRBV2 and TRBJ1-2, is EPEVTQTPSHQVTQMGQEVILRCVPISNHLYFYWYRQILGQKVEFLVSFYNNEISEKSEIFDDQFSVERPDGSNFTLKIRSTKLEDSAMYFCASFRDSNYGYTFGSGTRLTVV.

The rearrangement uses TRBV6-1 and TRBJ2-1, with unresolved D. Deletions cut 7 bases from V and 9 bases from J, with 10 bases between. Germline CDR1 and CDR2: MNHNS and SASEGT. The CDR3 is made up of 11 amino acids. This CDR3 reads CASILFVEQFF. DNA for the CDR3: TGTGCCAGCATCTTATTCGTTGAGCAGTTCTTC.

The CDR3 sequence: CSVQRQGTTDTQYF. The CDR3, as DNA: TGCAGCGTCCAAAGGCAGGGCACCACAGATACGCAGTATTTT. This sequence joins TRBV29-1 and TRBJ2-3, with D perhaps TRBD1 (5 bases). V was trimmed by 6 bases and J by 2 bases, leaving 15 bases between them. Germline lookup yields CDR1 SQVTM and CDR2 ANQGSEA. The CDR3 runs to 14 residues.

The chain is built from TRBV4-1 and TRBJ2-3, with TRBD1 identical over 9 bases. Germline V lookup: CDR1 MGHRA, CDR2 YSYEKL. V was clipped by 2 bases and J by 1 base; unmatched bases: 4. The CDR3 runs 16 residues. The CDR3 bases are TGCGCCAGCAGCCAAACAGGGGGCGTCGGCACAGATACGCAGTATTTT. Translating gives CASSQTGGVGTDTQYF.

This clone was counted between two and nine times. The rearrangement links TRBV7-9 to TRBJ1-1, with TRBD1 identical over 7 bases. From germline, CDR1 is SEHNR and CDR2 FQNEAQ (reference sequence). The junction had 12 bases not matched to a gene; V was cut back by 5 bases and J by 6 bases. The CDR3 has 15 amino acids. The CDR3 loop reads CASSPPTGAHAEAFF. In DNA form, the CDR3 reads TGTGCCAGCAGCCCGCCCACAGGGGCCCACGCTGAAGCTTTCTTT.

The chain has TRBV28 and TRBJ2-2, with TRBD1 matching over 8 bases. There are 15 residues in the CDR3. The V gene's germline CDR1 is MDHEN and CDR2 SYDVKM. J gave up 1 base and V 7 bases, and 5 bases lay outside the gene matches. CDR3 coding DNA: TGTGCCAGCAAAACGACAGGGGTGAACACCGGGGAGCTGTTTTTT. Translating it yields CASKTTGVNTGELFF.